This is a list of T cell receptor beta chains from one sample in a study of B cell selection in AIRE deficiency. Using immunoSEQ multiplex PCR, the repertoire was profiled, and TCRdb retains in-frame clones only, with some absent. The repertoire has some 21,000 clones, about 94% of them found once; the top ten carry about 2%. Sequenced input: Tregs sorted from PBMCs. The receptors come from a human donor with AIRE deficiency. The CDR3 runs from the conserved cysteine through the conserved F or W. The order of the fields is J gene, V gene, clone size, D gene, CDR3 protein, CDR3 DNA. The D gene is left open where the match is weak. The listing skips clone size in some rows; elsewhere it reads once, few, many or a size class.

j_gene: TRBJ1-1
v_gene: TRBV7-2
abundance: NA
d_gene: NA
CDR3aa: CASSLLQNTEAFF
CDR3nt: TGTGCCAGCAGCTTACTACAGAACACTGAAGCTTTCTTT

j_gene: TRBJ2-1
v_gene: TRBV10-3
abundance: NA
d_gene: TRBD2
CDR3aa: CAIRGSSGYNEQFF
CDR3nt: TGTGCCATCAGGGGGTCTAGCGGTTACAATGAGCAGTTCTTC

j_gene: TRBJ1-2
v_gene: TRBV4-1
abundance: NA
d_gene: NA
CDR3aa: CASSQDTARIYGYTF
CDR3nt: TGCGCCAGCAGCCAAGATACCGCCAGAATCTATGGCTACACCTTC

j_gene: TRBJ2-3
v_gene: TRBV4-3
abundance: NA
d_gene: NA
CDR3aa: CASSLGGGTDTQYF
CDR3nt: TGCGCCAGCAGCCTCGGAGGGGGCACAGATACGCAGTATTTT

j_gene: TRBJ2-6
v_gene: TRBV30
abundance: once
d_gene: NA
CDR3aa: CASSRSGANVLTF
CDR3nt: TGTGCCAGCAGCCGATCTGGGGCCAACGTCCTGACTTTC

j_gene: TRBJ2-5
v_gene: TRBV5-1
abundance: NA
d_gene: NA
CDR3aa: CASSLDWETQYF
CDR3nt: TGCGCCAGCAGCTTGGACTGGGAGACCCAGTACTTC

j_gene: TRBJ2-2
v_gene: TRBV18
abundance: NA
d_gene: NA
CDR3aa: CASSLQVNTGELFF
CDR3nt: TGTGCCAGCTCCCTTCAGGTGAACACCGGGGAGCTGTTTTTT

j_gene: TRBJ2-7
v_gene: TRBV30
abundance: NA
d_gene: TRBD2
CDR3aa: CAWTYKTSGLLYEQYF
CDR3nt: TGTGCCTGGACCTACAAAACTAGCGGGTTGCTCTACGAGCAGTACTTC

j_gene: TRBJ1-1
v_gene: TRBV14
abundance: NA
d_gene: NA
CDR3aa: CASSVWGLSRPFF
CDR3nt: TGTGCCAGCAGCGTATGGGGACTTTCAAGACCTTTCTTT

j_gene: TRBJ1-6
v_gene: TRBV9
abundance: NA
d_gene: NA
CDR3aa: CASPKGELNSPLHF
CDR3nt: TGTGCCAGCCCCAAAGGGGAGTTGAATTCACCCCTCCACTTT

j_gene: TRBJ1-2
v_gene: TRBV7-9
abundance: NA
d_gene: TRBD1
CDR3aa: CASSPSQGGDYGYTF
CDR3nt: TGTGCCAGCAGCCCCTCCCAGGGGGGGGACTATGGCTACACCTTC

j_gene: TRBJ2-7
v_gene: TRBV19
abundance: NA
d_gene: TRBD2
CDR3aa: CASSPSGLAYEQYF
CDR3nt: TGTGCCAGTAGTCCTAGCGGGCTCGCCTACGAGCAGTACTTC

j_gene: TRBJ2-1
v_gene: TRBV18
abundance: NA
d_gene: NA
CDR3aa: CASSPGLKGFGGRSSYNEQFF
CDR3nt: TGTGCCAGCTCACCGGGTCTAAAAGGGTTCGGGGGACGGAGCTCCTACAATGAGCAGTTCTTC

j_gene: TRBJ2-1
v_gene: TRBV6-5
abundance: NA
d_gene: NA
CDR3aa: CASSFGDVSYNEQFF
CDR3nt: TGTGCCAGCAGTTTCGGGGACGTCTCCTACAATGAGCAGTTCTTC

j_gene: TRBJ1-5
v_gene: TRBV30
abundance: NA
d_gene: NA
CDR3aa: CAWSRTAGNQPQHF
CDR3nt: TGTGCCTGGAGTCGAACGGCCGGCAATCAGCCCCAGCATTTT

j_gene: TRBJ2-7
v_gene: TRBV27
abundance: NA
d_gene: TRBD1
CDR3aa: CASSLDRVHYEQYF
CDR3nt: TGTGCCAGCAGTTTAGACAGGGTCCACTACGAGCAGTACTTC

j_gene: TRBJ1-1
v_gene: TRBV7-9
abundance: NA
d_gene: NA
CDR3aa: CASSASRQASSEAFF
CDR3nt: TGTGCCAGCAGCGCAAGTCGACAGGCCTCGAGTGAAGCTTTCTTT

j_gene: TRBJ2-5
v_gene: TRBV10-3
abundance: NA
d_gene: NA
CDR3aa: CAIALTQETQYF
CDR3nt: TGTGCCATCGCCCTGACTCAAGAGACCCAGTACTTC

j_gene: TRBJ2-5
v_gene: TRBV5-4
abundance: once
d_gene: NA
CDR3aa: CASSLDFRIGETQYF
CDR3nt: TGTGCCAGCAGCTTGGATTTTAGGATCGGAGAGACCCAGTACTTC

j_gene: TRBJ2-1
v_gene: TRBV11-3
abundance: NA
d_gene: TRBD1
CDR3aa: CASWQSGQGAYNEQFF
CDR3nt: TGTGCCAGCTGGCAGTCGGGACAGGGGGCCTACAATGAGCAGTTCTTC

j_gene: TRBJ1-4
v_gene: TRBV18
abundance: once
d_gene: NA
CDR3aa: CASSPPGSMGGASEKLFF
CDR3nt: TGTGCCAGCTCACCACCGGGGTCGATGGGGGGCGCATCTGAAAAACTGTTTTTT

j_gene: TRBJ1-4
v_gene: TRBV7-9
abundance: NA
d_gene: NA
CDR3aa: CASSLGGGWEDEKLFF
CDR3nt: TGTGCCAGCAGCTTAGGAGGGGGATGGGAAGATGAAAAACTGTTTTTT

j_gene: TRBJ1-1
v_gene: TRBV5-1
abundance: NA
d_gene: NA
CDR3aa: CASSWGSPDRNTEAFF
CDR3nt: TGCGCCAGCAGCTGGGGGTCGCCGGACAGGAACACTGAAGCTTTCTTT

j_gene: TRBJ1-6
v_gene: TRBV7-9
abundance: NA
d_gene: TRBD1
CDR3aa: CASSARTGSDNSPLHF
CDR3nt: TGTGCCAGCAGCGCTAGGACAGGGTCGGATAATTCACCCCTCCACTTT

j_gene: TRBJ2-3
v_gene: TRBV4-2
abundance: NA
d_gene: NA
CDR3aa: CASSQEVRGDTQYF
CDR3nt: TGTGCCAGCAGCCAAGAAGTGAGGGGAGATACGCAGTATTTT

j_gene: TRBJ2-7
v_gene: TRBV29-1
abundance: NA
d_gene: NA
CDR3aa: CSVSDGNSYEQYF
CDR3nt: TGCAGCGTCTCGGACGGAAATTCCTACGAGCAGTACTTC

j_gene: TRBJ2-7
v_gene: TRBV5-8
abundance: NA
d_gene: NA
CDR3aa: CASSVDMLNYEQYF
CDR3nt: TGTGCCAGCAGCGTAGACATGCTGAACTACGAGCAGTACTTC

j_gene: TRBJ1-3
v_gene: TRBV7-3
abundance: once
d_gene: NA
CDR3aa: CASSIHSGNTIYF
CDR3nt: TGTGCCAGCAGCATTCACTCTGGAAACACCATATATTTT

j_gene: TRBJ1-1
v_gene: TRBV19
abundance: once
d_gene: NA
CDR3aa: CASTPLGQAPSEAFF
CDR3nt: TGTGCCAGTACCCCTCTTGGGCAAGCCCCCTCTGAAGCTTTCTTT

j_gene: TRBJ1-5
v_gene: TRBV15
abundance: once
d_gene: NA
CDR3aa: CATSRDRGQPQHF
CDR3nt: TGTGCCACCAGCAGAGATCGAGGTCAGCCCCAGCATTTT

j_gene: TRBJ2-3
v_gene: TRBV7-9
abundance: NA
d_gene: TRBD2
CDR3aa: CASSFWRERTDTQYF
CDR3nt: TGTGCCAGCAGCTTCTGGCGGGAGAGGACAGATACGCAGTATTTT

j_gene: TRBJ2-1
v_gene: TRBV30
abundance: NA
d_gene: NA
CDR3aa: CAWSVFGRAHEQFF
CDR3nt: TGTGCCTGGAGTGTTTTCGGCAGGGCCCATGAGCAGTTCTTC

j_gene: TRBJ2-3
v_gene: TRBV4-3
abundance: NA
d_gene: NA
CDR3aa: CASSRDRAGTDTQYF
CDR3nt: TGCGCCAGCAGCCGAGACAGAGCGGGCACAGATACGCAGTATTTT

j_gene: TRBJ2-7
v_gene: TRBV10-3
abundance: once
d_gene: TRBD2
CDR3aa: CAISVVSRSRGGEQYF
CDR3nt: TGTGCCATCAGTGTAGTCTCCCGGTCGCGGGGGGGAGAGCAGTACTTC

j_gene: TRBJ2-5
v_gene: TRBV5-1
abundance: NA
d_gene: NA
CDR3aa: CASSPSLTGGETQYF
CDR3nt: TGCGCCAGCAGCCCTTCGCTGACCGGCGGGGAGACCCAGTACTTC

j_gene: TRBJ2-5
v_gene: TRBV5-1
abundance: NA
d_gene: NA
CDR3aa: CASSLEIADRRYF
CDR3nt: TGCGCCAGCAGCTTGGAAATCGCCGACCGCCGGTACTTC

j_gene: TRBJ2-7
v_gene: TRBV11-3
abundance: NA
d_gene: NA
CDR3aa: CASSLDGSYYEQYF
CDR3nt: TGTGCCAGCAGCTTAGACGGCAGCTACTACGAGCAGTACTTC

j_gene: TRBJ2-7
v_gene: TRBV28
abundance: NA
d_gene: TRBD2
CDR3aa: CASRLAGVNEQYF
CDR3nt: TGTGCCTCTAGACTAGCGGGAGTGAACGAGCAGTACTTC

j_gene: TRBJ1-1
v_gene: TRBV15
abundance: NA
d_gene: TRBD1
CDR3aa: CATSRQGAVTEAFF
CDR3nt: TGTGCCACCAGCAGGCAGGGGGCGGTCACTGAAGCTTTCTTT